The source of this T cell receptor (beta chain) is a study of cytomegalovirus exposure and HLA in healthy donors (dated by TCRdb to about 2017). Background on the whole study: In an earlier analysis of 587 of the donors, under 300 Gb of sequence data and 90 million to 120 million unique TCR beta sequences from approximately 180 million T cells were reported. An early release covering 550 to 700 HLA-typed donors comprised about 300 gigabases of sequencing data and approximately 80 million unique TCR sequences. Among the roughly 390 genotyped donors, about 83% belonged to the genetic ancestry cluster associated with self-reported Caucasian donors. The study aimed to test whether cataloging public T cell receptors could reveal signatures of past pathogen exposure. The study profiled the T cell repertoires of hundreds of subjects by immunosequencing and related them to cytomegalovirus serostatus. A separate validation cohort of about 110 different subjects was used in addition to the roughly 620-subject first cohort. The study combined high-throughput TCR immunosequencing, statistical association of individual TCRs with disease status, and machine learning to predict cytomegalovirus infection status. In a later analysis, previously published TCR beta repertoires from more than 500 donors were re-analyzed and high-resolution HLA genotyping was added so that TCR occurrence patterns could be studied. Rather than using new phenotypic data, the later analysis identified candidate immune exposures from TCR beta sequences and from how often those sequences occurred across donors. To decide whether each TCR beta V gene segment behaved as functional or pseudogenic, an earlier analysis of fewer than 750 of the donors relied on high-throughput TCR beta sequencing. Donor age, sex, ethnicity and CMV serostatus were compiled alongside the repertoire data. A later genetic analysis took genome-wide SNP genotypes for about three fifths of the 666 donors and used that subset as a discovery cohort. Every repertoire in the discovery cohort had been generated on one and the same sequencing platform. Both class I and class II loci were covered by HLA typing, at four-digit resolution. The number of typed donors differed by locus: roughly 629-640 for A, B, C, DRB1 and DQB1; approximately 520 for DQA1; over 600 for DPA1; and 400 to 480 for DPB1. A handful of DR-DQ haplotypes were handled as single units for association and clustering because linkage in the cohort was strong. Among 300 to 500 genotyped donors of the cohort, an average of roughly 230,000 unique TCR beta nucleotide sequences was sequenced per donor, of which roughly 18% were non-productive.

Library generation was performed with the immunoSEQ multiplex PCR assay. The multiplex PCR relied on a mix of 60 forward primers for TCR Vbeta segments and 13 reverse primers for TCR Jbeta segments. The CDR3 region of rearranged TCR beta genes was amplified from genomic DNA by a multiplex PCR assay. The amplified TCR beta libraries were sequenced on the Illumina HiSeq System as 87-base-pair reads. Per the original workflow: A later analysis counted tens of millions of unique TCR beta chains across the 550 to 800 repertoires, and roughly 11 million of these chains were shared by at least two donors. A nearest-neighbor algorithm error-corrected the raw reads and collapsed the reads into unique sequences, merging closely related sequences to remove PCR and sequencing errors. V, D and J gene segments were assigned by aligning CDR3 sequences to IMGT reference sequences. For a sequence to be retained, a match of at least six nucleotides to both a V gene segment and a J gene segment was required. Rearrangements were called productive when the CDR3 lacked stop codons and stayed in frame with V and J; all others were non-productive. Following IMGT convention, CDR3 was defined as the stretch from the second conserved V-encoded cysteine to the conserved J-encoded phenylalanine. The earlier analysis of about 560 of the donors excluded any sequence lacking an unambiguous match to a single V gene segment. In an earlier analysis of approximately 590 of the donors, V segments were called functional above 56.7% productive rearrangements and were called segregating when the between-donor standard deviation exceeded 5%. A statistical classification framework was built to diagnose cytomegalovirus status from the catalog of TCR beta chain sequences. A later analysis assigned V and J genes by comparing TCR nucleotide sequences with IMGT/GENE-DB human TR gene sequences. In a later analysis, CDR3 sequences and most-parsimonious VDJ recombination scenarios were assigned using the TCRdist pipeline. In a later analysis, each TCR beta chain was defined by its CDR3 amino acid sequence together with its V-gene family, and reads lacking a unique V-gene family were excluded. In a later analysis, 500 to 700 highly shared, low-generation-probability nucleotide sequences were removed to address suspected cross-contamination and a sequencing artifact. A later analysis calculated a clonal expansion index for each public chain from normalized within-repertoire ranks of inferred template counts. In a later analysis, generation probabilities were computed using a VDJ recombination model fitted to out-of-frame rearrangements, and the results were checked against IGoR. A later analysis scored TCR-TCR, TCR-HLA and TCR-CMV co-occurrence with hypergeometric tests, applying a repertoire-size bias correction to TCR pairs. False discovery rates were estimated in a later analysis by permuting HLA or CMV assignments 20 times. In a later analysis, co-occurring TCRs were grouped using DBSCAN, with TCRdist sequence similarity added in when clustering inside HLA-allele-positive subsets. Repertoires with fewer than 30,000 or more than 120,000 public chains were left out of co-occurrence clustering, as were five repertoires with anomalous nucleotide sharing. TCRdb stores this immuneACCESS table with in-frame sequences only. Part of the clones is absent; in the studies checked, under half of the shortfall reflects unresolved V genes, and no reason is known for the rest. D and trimming were read from the DNA, whereas the V and J calls and clone size are those reported in that table. The sample table shows about 120,000 clones, and 65% to 85% are seen once. Together, the top ten hold roughly 3% of the sample.

Unmatched junction bases come to 9, with V trimmed by 1 base and J by 6 bases. Looking up the germline V gene (reference sequence) yields CDR1 LNHNV and CDR2 YYDKDF. Measured from the cysteine to the phenylalanine, the CDR3 is 16 residues long. The DNA shown is the 48-base CDR3, in frame from base 1. Overall results and qualifications from the work: When HLA alleles, especially DR and DQ, strongly co-occurred, TCR associations were difficult to assign to individual alleles. In vitro tests confirmed that a few of the cytomegalovirus-associated TCR beta chains recognize cytomegalovirus antigens. In a later genetic analysis, a missense DCLRE1C variant was associated with V-gene and J-gene trimming of TCR beta chains, and the association was replicated in an independent cohort. In a later analysis, most CMV-associated TCR beta chains were found to appear HLA-restricted, with HLA associations seemingly driven largely by CMV exposure. In a later analysis, HLA-associated TCR beta chains showed more clonal expansion and lower generation probabilities than non-associated chains that were equally common. Because some donors lacked HLA typing at each locus, the association tests relied only on the typed subset. In this cohort, only TCR beta chains were sequenced, and detectable features were limited by the absence of alpha or paired-chain data. An earlier analysis of approximately 570 of the donors showed that most TCR beta V segments appeared in productive rearrangements either about 87% or about 30% of the time, which broadly matched IMGT annotations. In the study, 164 TCR beta chains were listed as associated with cytomegalovirus. Several of the top co-occurrence clusters appeared to be linked to parvovirus B19, influenza, CMV and Epstein-Barr virus, according to a later analysis. Some IMGT-functional V segments, including TRBV6-2 and TRBV6-3, could not be told apart with the 87-base-pair reads, so those segments were excluded. According to a later analysis, TCR association rates differed among HLA loci, with DRB1 alleles showing the most associated TCRs and HLA-C alleles showing the fewest. Across donors, most TCR sequences were observed very rarely, whereas some public TCRs were present in many individuals. The sequencing pipeline was judged likely to have produced a cluster of highly shared sequence variants as a technical artifact. A later analysis associated about 18,000 TCR beta sequences with specific HLA alleles at a false discovery rate of 0.05. Compared with the roughly 710-donor mean, donors in an Asian-associated ancestry cluster had fewer N-insertions in productive TCRs, according to a later genetic analysis. Seventeen rarely observed V segments, including chromosome 9 orphons, were excluded from the earlier analysis of several hundred of the donors because counts were too low. Correlated functional status among segregating V segments might reflect linkage disequilibrium, but an unknown experimental factor could not be ruled out. Presence/absence analyses assumed roughly uniform sequencing depth across donors, an assumption that may not hold. CMV serostatus was the only immune exposure information available for the cohort. A further reported finding was that TCR beta sequences accurately predicted the HLA-A and HLA-B alleles for most subjects in the first cohort. Cytomegalovirus status was reported to be diagnosed by the classifier with high specificity and sensitivity in both the original and validation cohorts. It was suggested by the authors that the approach could potentially be generalized to other disease states and immunological phenotypes.

The cohort comprised around 690 healthy bone marrow donors. At the time of sampling, every cohort member was nominally healthy, though immune exposures that went unrecorded were likely present. The donor was CMV seropositive and was included in the group of 270 or so seropositive cohort members. A peripheral blood sample was provided by each donor, and peripheral blood mononuclear cells were used for TCR beta sequencing. Genomic DNA extraction from the blood cell samples was performed with the Qiagen DNeasy Blood Extraction Kit. In regard to this clone: There is no known antigen for this receptor. No quality values exist for individual bases; no much larger clone is one base distant.

The chain is assembled from TRBV15 and TRBJ1-2, and 9 junctional nucleotides match TRBD1. The sequenced sample was PBMCs. The origin of this receptor is a woman in her thirties or forties in good health and CMV-seropositive. The DNA sequence is as follows: TGTGCCACCAGCAGAGGGGGGACAGGGCAAGAGGATGGCTACACCTTC. Protein translation: CATSRGGTGQEDGYTF.